Following are 9 T cell receptor beta chains from one sample sequenced in a study of response to subunit inactivated influenza vaccine. Each CDR3 protein is one row after TCRdb ran MiXCR on the RT-PCR reads. The profile shows 200,000 to 300,000 distinct CDR3 sequences, 10% to 15% of them singletons. The source was non-naive T cells sorted from PBMCs, collected roughly 2 weeks before vaccination. These receptor sequences come from a man in his fifties or sixties who received an inactivated influenza vaccine.

The chain combines TRBV5-1 with TRBJ2-3, with 8 bases that match TRBD1. This CDR3 spans 15 amino acids. CDR1 SGHRS and CDR2 YFSETQ come from the germline V gene. The V gene end was trimmed by 4 bases and the J gene end by 5 bases; junction bases not matched to a gene: 9. The DNA for the CDR3 is TGCGCCAGCAGCCCGGAGACAGGGGCGGTAGATACGCAGTATTTT. It yields the protein CASSPETGAVDTQYF. The complete variable domain, with remaining parts taken from reference TRBV5-1 and TRBJ2-3, reads KAGVTQTPRYLIKTRGQQVTLSCSPISGHRSVSWYQQTPGQGLQFLFEYFSETQRNKGNFPGRFSGRQFSNSRSEMNVSTLELGDSALYLCASSPETGAVDTQYFGPGTRLTVL.

The V gene is TRBV5-1, the J gene TRBJ2-1; TRBD2 agrees at 11 bases. The CDR3 runs to 16 residues. The germline V gene has CDR1 SGHRS and CDR2 YFSETQ. The V segment lost 4 bases and the J segment 3 bases; nucleotides outside the gene matches: 6. The DNA for the CDR3 is TGCGCCAGCAGCACCAGTAGCGGGGGGGGCTACAATGAGCAGTTCTTC. Its protein product is CASSTSSGGGYNEQFF.

The chain combines TRBV28 with TRBJ1-6; the match to TRBD1 covers 10 bases. CDR3 length: 16 amino acids. The germline CDR1 and CDR2 sequences are MDHEN and SYDVKM. V shed 6 bases and J 0 bases; nucleotides not matched to a gene: 2. The CDR3 bases are TGTGCCAGCAGGACAGGGGGCGCCTCCTATAATTCACCCCTCCACTTT. It translates to CASRTGGASYNSPLHF.

This clonotype came up a few times. This sequence joins TRBV6-1 and TRBJ2-5; maybe TRBD2 (6 bases). V lost 2 bases to trimming and J lost 3 bases, with 10 bases between them. Germline CDR1 and CDR2: MNHNS and SASEGT. This CDR3 is 14 amino acids long. This CDR3 is CASSEHSGKETQYF. The CDR3 DNA sequence: TGTGCCAGCAGTGAACATAGCGGTAAAGAGACCCAGTACTTC.

This clonotype was found a few times. This rearrangement joins TRBV10-3 to TRBJ1-1; tentative D call: TRBD1 (6 bases). The CDR3 spans 16 residues. V lost 3 bases to trimming and J lost 1 base, with 15 bases between them. Germline V gene data show CDR1 as ENHRY and CDR2 as SYGVKD. CDR3 nucleotides: TGTGCCATCAGTGACGGTAGGGGGAAAGGGAACACTGAAGCTTTCTTT. Translating gives CAISDGRGKGNTEAFF.

In its sample, this clonotype was seen many times. The V gene is TRBV15, the J gene TRBJ1-6; TRBD1 might be the D (6 bases). Germline assignment: CDR1 LNHNV and CDR2 YYDKDF (reference sequence). Trimming stripped 4 bases from V and 7 bases from J, with 17 bases between. The CDR3 contains 16 residues. The CDR3 protein is CATSTGGGRANSPLHF. The CDR3, as DNA: TGTGCCACCAGCACAGGTGGGGGCAGGGCCAATTCACCCCTCCACTTT.

In its sample, this clonotype was seen many times. This chain joins TRBV12-3 or TRBV12-4 and TRBJ1-6; 9 bases are shared with TRBD1. The CDR3 consists of 15 residues. Losses at the gene ends were 6 bases for V and 4 bases for J; bases not matched to a gene: 4. CDR3 loop: CASSGDRGYNSPLHF. The CDR3 DNA reads as TGTGCCAGCAGCGGTGACAGGGGGTATAATTCACCCCTCCACTTT.

In this sample, this clonotype turned up many times. CDR3 coding DNA: TGCAGTGCTAGGACTCCGTCCTCCTACGAGCAGTACTTC. Protein product: CSARTPSSYEQYF. V gene TRBV20-1 combines with J gene TRBJ2-7, with D unclear. Germline CDR1 reads DFQATT; CDR2 reads SNEGSKA (reference sequence). V was shortened by 3 bases and J by 0 bases, with 9 bases between the two germline ends. This CDR3 region has 13 residues.

This clonotype has just a few counts. The chain joins TRBV10-3 to TRBJ2-5, with 7 positions matching TRBD2. Germline trimming cut 4 bases from V and 3 bases from J; bases unmatched to any gene: 8. The CDR3 covers 15 residues. Germline CDR1 is ENHRY and CDR2 is SYGVKD. CDR3 sequence: CAISGGGTLEETQYF. The DNA of the CDR3 is TGTGCCATCAGTGGGGGGGGGACTCTTGAAGAGACCCAGTACTTC.